A few counts support the clone carrying this T cell receptor beta chain. Its target is not known. The data originate from a study of T cell repertoires in cytomegalovirus infection. On the study more broadly: Indications of both CMV infection and matching HLA type were provided by public TCR beta signatures.

TCRdb processed the reads anew with MiXCR; each CDR3 protein has one entry. The sample holds roughly 140,000 distinct CDR3 sequences, about 25% seen once. CDR1 KGHDR and CDR2 SFDVKD come from the germline V gene. The CDR3 has 19 amino acids. With 4 bases clipped from V and 0 bases from J, the junction kept 12 bases outside the gene matches. Study results and limitations: Using cumulative public TCR beta family frequency, the authors identified those who carried CMV together with the relevant HLA. CMV-specific TCR beta clonotypes restricted by HLA-C were the ones dominating the ex vivo response.

The chain joins TRBV24-1 to TRBJ1-3; TRBD1 matches 9 bases. This sequence was found in a human donor in good health (CMV status not recorded). Some clones in this sample may be carry-over from other donors' samples. Source material: PBMCs. Here the CDR3 reads CATSDSKRDRDFSGNTIYF. The CDR3 region has the DNA TGTGCCACCAGTGACTCCAAACGGGACAGGGACTTCTCTGGAAACACCATATATTTT.